This TCR beta chain was identified during a study of human T cells and chemical hapten exposure. Time point in this sample: pre-sensitization, week 0. The sample's treatment: therapeutic diphenylcyclopropenone sensitization with weekly scalp DPC. With V trimmed by 1 base and J by 3 bases, 4 bases remained unmatched. The germline gives CDR1 SNHLY, CDR2 FYNNEI. This CDR3 comprises 15 residues. This clonotype was seen a handful of times. TCRdb ran MiXCR on the RACE reads and lists one entry per CDR3 protein. The table records around 120,000 distinct CDR3 sequences, about 13% of them present only once. The material sequenced was whole blood, taken in connection with sensitization to the hapten diphenylcyclopropenone (DPC). The rearrangement joins TRBV2 to TRBJ2-5; 8 bases fit TRBD1. This receptor was obtained from a woman aged 18-29 years with alopecia areata. Some clones in this sample may be carry-over from other donors' samples. CDR3 sequence (DNA): TGTGCCAGCAGTGAAGTCGGGACAGGAGAAGAGACCCAGTACTTC. Its translation: CASSEVGTGEETQYF.